Listed here are 12 T cell receptor beta chains from one sample, sequenced in a study of cytomegalovirus exposure and HLA in healthy donors. The PCR used 60 Vbeta and 13 Jbeta primers. Sequencing was performed with immunoSEQ multiplex PCR; in TCRdb, only in-frame clones are kept and a portion is missing. The table gives over 100,000 clones; the top ten clones make up roughly 3.7% of it. The sequenced sample was PBMCs. These receptors were taken from a man aged 30 to 39 in good health and CMV-seronegative.

The chain joins TRBV5-6 to TRBJ2-1, with 10 bases matching TRBD1. The V gene's germline CDR1 is SGHDT and CDR2 YYEEEE. The CDR3 contains 14 residues. The J segment lost 7 bases and the V segment lost 4 bases, leaving 5 bases of the junction unmatched. In nucleotides, the CDR3 is TGTGCCAGCAGCCAGGGACAGGGGAGGAATGAGCAGTTCTTC. Translation gives CASSQGQGRNEQFF.

V is TRBV5-1 and J is TRBJ2-1; TRBD1 agrees at 8 bases. CDR3 length equals 14 residues. V gave up 3 bases and J gave up 4 bases; unmatched junction bases: 3. Germline CDR1 is SGHRS and CDR2 is YFSETQ. DNA of the CDR3: TGCGCCAGCAGCTCCCGGACAGGGTACAATGAGCAGTTCTTC. Translating gives CASSSRTGYNEQFF.

The J gene is TRBJ1-6, the V gene TRBV2; no clear D. CDR3 length equals 14 residues. The V gene lost 0 bases and the J gene lost 12 bases, with 12 bases spanning the gap. Germline CDR1 and CDR2: SNHLY and FYNNEI. The chain's CDR3 is CASSEAPWAQPLHF. CDR3 nucleotide sequence: TGTGCCAGCAGTGAAGCGCCTTGGGCGCAACCCCTCCACTTT.

This rearrangement joins TRBV28 to TRBJ2-7, with 8 bases identical to TRBD1. CDR1 MDHEN and CDR2 SYDVKM come from the germline V gene. Unmatched junction bases numbered 5, after V lost 5 bases and J lost 2 bases. The CDR3 loop spans 14 amino acids. The CDR3 sequence is CASSGQQGAYEQYF. CDR3 bases: TGTGCCAGCAGTGGTCAACAGGGGGCCTACGAGCAGTACTTC.

The rearrangement uses TRBV29-1 and TRBJ2-2; D not resolved. Germline CDR1 reads SQVTM; CDR2 reads ANQGSEA. CDR3 length: 13 amino acids. Trimming stripped 3 bases from V and 1 base from J, with 6 bases between. The CDR3 coding sequence is TGCAGCGTTGAGGCAGGGAACACCGGGGAGCTGTTTTTT. Residues: CSVEAGNTGELFF.

This sequence joins TRBV5-1 and TRBJ2-1; a weak D match, TRBD2 (5 bases). This CDR3 has 12 residues. Trimming shortened V by 1 base and J by 7 bases, and 6 bases separated the two germline ends. Germline V lookup: CDR1 SGHRS, CDR2 YFSETQ. The chain's CDR3 is CASSLPGNEQFF. The CDR3 DNA reads TGCGCCAGCAGCTTGCCGGGAAATGAGCAGTTCTTC.

This sequence joins TRBV5-4 and TRBJ1-1; D might be TRBD1 (5 bases). Germline V gene data show CDR1 as SGHNT and CDR2 as YYREEE (reference sequence). Trimming took 4 bases from V and 4 from J, leaving 17 bases between them. The length of the CDR3 is 15 residues. This CDR3 reads CASSPGGGAFTEAFF. The CDR3 DNA reads TGTGCCAGCAGCCCCGGGGGAGGGGCGTTCACTGAAGCTTTCTTT.

The rearrangement links TRBV5-6 to TRBJ1-6, with D perhaps TRBD1 (6 bases). In germline, CDR1 is SGHDT, CDR2 YYEEEE. V dropped 2 bases and J dropped 6 bases, with 12 bases sitting between them. The CDR3 loop spans 15 amino acids. This CDR3 is CASSFRTEINSPLHF. As DNA, the CDR3 is TGTGCCAGCAGCTTCAGGACAGAGATTAATTCACCCCTCCACTTT.

The chain combines TRBV7-2 with TRBJ2-5; D ambiguous. CDR1 and CDR2 from the germline V gene are SGHTA and FQGNSA. This CDR3 has 14 residues. V shed 0 bases and J shed 4 bases, with 9 bases lying between them. The CDR3 spells CASSLASNRETQYF. CDR3 coding DNA: TGTGCCAGCAGCTTAGCCTCAAATAGAGAGACCCAGTACTTC. Full variable domain (missing parts from reference TRBV7-2 and TRBJ2-5): GAGVSQSPSNKVTEKGKDVELRCDPISGHTALYWYRQSLGQGLEFLIYFQGNSAPDKSGLPSDRFSAERTGGSVSTLTIQRTQQEDSAVYLCASSLASNRETQYFGPGTRLLVL.

The chain is built from TRBV7-9 and TRBJ1-6; D is possibly TRBD1 (5 bases). The CDR3 is made up of 16 amino acids. Deletions cut 5 bases from V and 3 bases from J, with 14 bases between. Germline V gene lookup returns CDR1 SEHNR and CDR2 FQNEAQ (reference sequence). In nucleotides, the CDR3 is TGTGCCAGCAGCCGGAGTGGGGGGGACTATAATTCACCCCTCCACTTT. Translated, it gives CASSRSGGDYNSPLHF.

The rearrangement links TRBV29-1 to TRBJ1-2; tentative D call: TRBD1 (6 bases). Germline loops: CDR1 SQVTM, CDR2 ANQGSEA. The germline V and J ends were trimmed by 1 base and 4 bases, with 16 bases remaining between them. The length of the CDR3 is 15 residues. This chain's CDR3 is CSVEGGWGGGYGYTF. CDR3 DNA: TGCAGCGTTGAAGGGGGATGGGGGGGCGGCTATGGCTACACCTTC. The full variable domain, with the rest looked up from reference TRBV29-1 and TRBJ1-2, is SAVISQKPSRDICQRGTSLTIQCQVDSQVTMMFWYRQQPGQSLTLIATANQGSEATYESGFVIDKFPISRPNLTFSTLTVSNMSPEDSSIYLCSVEGGWGGGYGYTFGSGTRLTVV.

The chain recombines TRBV30 with TRBJ2-3; TRBD2 matches 7 bases. The CDR3 runs 15 residues. Germline CDR1 is GTSNPN and CDR2 is SVGIG (reference sequence). Losses at the gene ends were 2 bases for V and 3 bases for J; bases not matched to a gene: 8. CDR3 residues: CAWSPGRDWTDTQYF. The CDR3 nucleotides are TGTGCCTGGAGTCCAGGGAGGGATTGGACAGATACGCAGTATTTT.